This TCR beta chain is from a study of memory CD4+ T cells and cytomegalovirus serostatus. Study in general: Donors were healthy Belgian adults, 10 or so CMV seropositive and about 24 seronegative. Broader study findings: The CMV-associated TCR signature appears largely within the CD4+ memory repertoire. CMV serostatus prediction reached median AUC 0.95, or 0.91 with US-trained model.

The sort gate was single viable CD3+CD4+CD8-CD45RO+ cells for memory CD4+ T cells. Produced via immunoSEQ multiplex PCR; TCRdb's table is partial and in-frame only. The data contain approximately 60,000 clones, about 81% of them seen just once; the ten biggest clones take up about 1%. Concerning this clone: The antigen is undetermined.

There are 15 residues in the CDR3. V was cut by 1 base and J by 6 bases, with 12 bases left in between. The V gene's germline CDR1 is SGHTA and CDR2 FQGNSA. The chain combines TRBV7-2 with TRBJ2-2, with D perhaps given as TRBD1 or TRBD2 (7 bases each). This receptor was identified in an adult in good health and CMV-seronegative. Sample: memory CD4+ T cells from blood. CDR3 amino acids: CASSLGQGGSGELFF. In DNA form, the CDR3 reads TGTGCCAGCAGCTTAGGGCAGGGGGGGTCCGGGGAGCTGTTTTTT.